The following is a T cell receptor beta chain sequence with its context. Its matching antigen is unknown. The second PCR ran about 7 to 12 cycles with a sample-barcoded 5' primer and J-beta primers. TCRdb passed the 5' RACE reads through MiXCR, listing each CDR3 protein once. The data show about 1 million distinct CDR3 sequences, 35% to 50% seen once. The CDR3 is 17 amino acids. V lost 3 bases and J lost 2; bases outside the gene matches: 9. The V gene's germline CDR1 is SGHRS and CDR2 YFSETQ. The data originate from a study of blood T cells in healthy people across ages. The study's findings and limits: Researchers judged that diversity estimates from one million T cells fell short of true values.

Isolation yielded PBMCs, at least 7 million per sample, in every case. There were at least 5.5 micrograms of total RNA extracted from every sample. The material sequenced was blood. This receptor was obtained from a woman in her sixties in good health. The V and J genes are TRBV5-1 and TRBJ2-7; 12 bases line up with TRBD2. CDR3 nucleotide sequence: TGCGCCAGCAGCTCGGGACTAGCGGGCCCGCTTACCTACGAGCAGTACTTC. Encoded protein: CASSSGLAGPLTYEQYF.